The 3 T cell receptor beta chains given below trace back to one sample, sequenced in a study of blood T cells in healthy people across ages. For the second PCR, which ran for about 6 to 12 cycles, a sample-barcoded 5' primer and a J-beta primer mix were used. One entry per CDR3 protein, called by TCRdb with MiXCR from the 5' RACE reads. The repertoire holds 800,000 or so distinct CDR3 sequences, with roughly 25% as singletons. This sample was shared with a second study, whose subject was T cells of mothers and their children.

Sequencing used blood. The receptors were sampled from a boy between 10 and 17 years old in good health.

About this clonotype itself: Without the conserved terminal phenylalanine or tryptophan, this CDR3 likely stems from a read error. Because the CDR3's place on the DNA is in doubt, the DNA is left out and the CDR3 is given as listed by TCRdb. The chain recombines TRBV12-3 or TRBV12-4 with TRBJ2-5; the tabulated D call, TRBD2, remains unverified against the DNA. The CDR3 numbers 11 amino acids, ends counted. The CDR3 region is CASSPGPRELL.

This clonotype appeared a few times. The V gene is TRBV28, the J gene TRBJ2-3; the D gene is possibly TRBD1 (6 bases). Germline V gene data show CDR1 as MDHEN and CDR2 as SYDVKM. V gave up 6 bases and J gave up 2 bases, with 12 bases separating them. The CDR3 spans 14 residues. As DNA, the CDR3 is TGTGCCAGCAGACCGGGACATATCACAGATACGCAGTATTTT. Translating gives CASRPGHITDTQYF.

The gene calls are TRBV4-3 and TRBJ1-3, with D possibly TRBD1 on 5 matching bases. The germline CDR1 and CDR2 sequences are LGHNA and YSLEER. Trimming removed 0 bases at V and 2 bases at J, with 14 bases between. This CDR3 has 17 residues. The CDR3 loop reads CASSQDPGSLAGNTIYF. CDR3 sequence (DNA): TGCGCCAGCAGCCAAGATCCAGGGAGTTTGGCTGGAAACACCATATATTTT.